This T cell receptor beta chain was captured by sequencing in a study of OX40 agonist ivuxolimab in advanced cancers. Background on the study: At doses from 0.01 to 10 mg/kg, patients were given intravenous ivuxolimab every 2 weeks. Study-wide points: What antigens the expanded peripheral T cells recognized was never established.

The method was immunoSEQ multiplex PCR; TCRdb's version includes in-frame clones alone and lacks a portion of them. This sample has around 34,000 clones, with 70% to 85% found just once. The CDR3 is 11 residues long. Between the trimmed V and J ends, which lost 5 bases and 2 bases, there was a span of 3 bases. Germline CDR1 is MNHNS and CDR2 is SASEGT. On this clone: Its antigen is unknown.

The sequences come from CD4+ or CD8+ T cells sorted from blood, collected in a trial of the OX40 agonist ivuxolimab. The sequence derives from an adult with an advanced solid tumor such as melanoma, head and neck, liver or kidney cancer. The genes are TRBV6-1 and TRBJ1-1; D is unresolved. The CDR3 loop is CASSRNTEAFF. CDR3 nucleotides: TGTGCCAGCAGTCGAAACACTGAAGCTTTCTTT.